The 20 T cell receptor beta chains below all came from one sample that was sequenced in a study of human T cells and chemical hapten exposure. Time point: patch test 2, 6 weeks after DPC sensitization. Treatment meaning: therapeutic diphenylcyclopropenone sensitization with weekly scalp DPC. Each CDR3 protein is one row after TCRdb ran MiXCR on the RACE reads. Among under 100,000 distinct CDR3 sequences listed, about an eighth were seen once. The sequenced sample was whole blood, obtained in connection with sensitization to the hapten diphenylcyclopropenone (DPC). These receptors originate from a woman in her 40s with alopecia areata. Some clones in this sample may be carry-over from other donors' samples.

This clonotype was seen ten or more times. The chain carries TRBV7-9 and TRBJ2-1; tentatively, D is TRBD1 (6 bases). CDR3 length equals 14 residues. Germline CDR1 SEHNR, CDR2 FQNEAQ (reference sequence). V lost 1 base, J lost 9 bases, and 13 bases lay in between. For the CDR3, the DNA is TGTGCCAGCAGCTTAGTAAGGAGAGGGGGTGAGCAGTTCTTC. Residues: CASSLVRRGGEQFF.

The CDR3, as DNA: TGTGCCAGCAGCAAATCTTGGGCAGGTTGTCAGCCCCAGCATTTT. Its protein is CASSKSWAGCQPQHF. V and J are TRBV21-1 and TRBJ1-5. TRBV21-1 is flagged as a pseudogene. This CDR3 comprises 15 residues.

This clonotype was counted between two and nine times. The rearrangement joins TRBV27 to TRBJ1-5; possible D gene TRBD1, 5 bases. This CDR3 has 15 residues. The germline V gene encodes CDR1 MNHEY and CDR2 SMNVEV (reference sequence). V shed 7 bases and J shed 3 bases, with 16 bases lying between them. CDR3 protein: CASKELGGNNQPQHF. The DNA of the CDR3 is TGTGCCAGCAAAGAGTTGGGGGGGAACAATCAGCCCCAGCATTTT.

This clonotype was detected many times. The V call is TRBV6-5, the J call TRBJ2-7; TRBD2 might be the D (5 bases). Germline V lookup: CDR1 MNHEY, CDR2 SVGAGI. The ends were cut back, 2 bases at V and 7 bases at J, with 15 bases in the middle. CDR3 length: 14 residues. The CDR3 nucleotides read TGTGCCAGCAGTTACACACTAGGCCCTTTGGAGCAGTACTTC. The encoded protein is CASSYTLGPLEQYF.

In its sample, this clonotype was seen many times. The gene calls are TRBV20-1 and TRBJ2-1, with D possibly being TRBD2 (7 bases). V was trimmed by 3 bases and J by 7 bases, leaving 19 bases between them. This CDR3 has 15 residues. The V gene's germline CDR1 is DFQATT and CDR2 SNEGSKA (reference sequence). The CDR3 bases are TGCAGTGCTAGTTCTCAGGGAGGGGGGATTAATGAGCAGTTCTTC. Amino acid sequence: CSASSQGGGINEQFF.

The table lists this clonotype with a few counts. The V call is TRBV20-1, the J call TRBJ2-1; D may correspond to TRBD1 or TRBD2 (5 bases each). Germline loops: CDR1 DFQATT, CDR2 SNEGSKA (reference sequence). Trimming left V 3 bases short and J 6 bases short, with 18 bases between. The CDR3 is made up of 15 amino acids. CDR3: CSARRGRELGNEQFF. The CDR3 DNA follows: TGCAGTGCTAGGAGGGGAAGGGAGCTAGGCAATGAGCAGTTCTTC.

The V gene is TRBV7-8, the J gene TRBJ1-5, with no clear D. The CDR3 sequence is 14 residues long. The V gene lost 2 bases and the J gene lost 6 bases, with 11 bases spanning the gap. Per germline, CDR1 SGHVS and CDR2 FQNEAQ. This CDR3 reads CASSLQDVGQPQHF. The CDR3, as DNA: TGTGCCAGCAGCTTACAGGACGTTGGTCAGCCCCAGCATTTT.

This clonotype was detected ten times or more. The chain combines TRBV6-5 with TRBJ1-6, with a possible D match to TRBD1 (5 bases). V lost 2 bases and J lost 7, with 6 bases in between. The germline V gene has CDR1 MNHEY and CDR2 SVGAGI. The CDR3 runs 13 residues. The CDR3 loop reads CASSYPGNSPLHF. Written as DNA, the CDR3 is TGTGCCAGCAGTTACCCAGGGAATTCACCCCTCCACTTT.

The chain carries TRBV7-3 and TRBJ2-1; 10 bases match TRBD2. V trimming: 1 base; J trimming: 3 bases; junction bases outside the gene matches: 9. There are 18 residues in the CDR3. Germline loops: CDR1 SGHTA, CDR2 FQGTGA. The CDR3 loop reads CASSLKGVLAGVYNEQFF. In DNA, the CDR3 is TGTGCCAGCAGCTTAAAGGGAGTGCTAGCGGGGGTCTACAATGAGCAGTTCTTC.

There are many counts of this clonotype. The CDR3 here is CSAQGAPSNQPQHF. The CDR3 coding sequence is TGCAGTGCGCAGGGGGCCCCAAGCAATCAGCCCCAGCATTTT. The chain has TRBV20-1 and TRBJ1-5; 8 positions match TRBD1. With 6 bases clipped from V and 1 base from J, the junction kept 5 bases outside the gene matches. The CDR3 is 14 amino acids. CDR1 is DFQATT, CDR2 SNEGSKA, per germline (reference sequence).

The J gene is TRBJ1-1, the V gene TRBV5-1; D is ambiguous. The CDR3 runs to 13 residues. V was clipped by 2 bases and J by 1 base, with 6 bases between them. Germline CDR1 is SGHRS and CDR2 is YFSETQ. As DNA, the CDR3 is TGCGCCAGCAGCTTCCGGGCGAACACTGAAGCTTTCTTT. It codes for CASSFRANTEAFF.

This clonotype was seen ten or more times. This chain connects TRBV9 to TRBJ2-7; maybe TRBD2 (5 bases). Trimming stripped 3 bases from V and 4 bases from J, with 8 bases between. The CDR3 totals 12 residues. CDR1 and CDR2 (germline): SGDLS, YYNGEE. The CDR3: CASSAAGYEQYF. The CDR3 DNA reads TGTGCCAGCAGCGCCGCGGGTTACGAGCAGTACTTC.

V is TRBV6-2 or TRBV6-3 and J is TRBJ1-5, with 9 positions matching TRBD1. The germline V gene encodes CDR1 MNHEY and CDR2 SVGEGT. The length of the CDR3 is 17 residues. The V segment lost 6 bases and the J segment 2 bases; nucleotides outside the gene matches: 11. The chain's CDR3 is CASSLTQGARGNQPQHF. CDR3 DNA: TGTGCCAGCAGCTTAACACAGGGGGCGCGGGGCAATCAGCCCCAGCATTTT.

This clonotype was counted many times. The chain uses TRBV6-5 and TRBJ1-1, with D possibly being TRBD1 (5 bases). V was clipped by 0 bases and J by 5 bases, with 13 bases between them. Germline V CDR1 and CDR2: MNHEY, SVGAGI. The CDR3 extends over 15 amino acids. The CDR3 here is CASSYSAGGMTEAFF. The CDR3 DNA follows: TGTGCCAGCAGTTACTCTGCGGGGGGAATGACTGAAGCTTTCTTT.

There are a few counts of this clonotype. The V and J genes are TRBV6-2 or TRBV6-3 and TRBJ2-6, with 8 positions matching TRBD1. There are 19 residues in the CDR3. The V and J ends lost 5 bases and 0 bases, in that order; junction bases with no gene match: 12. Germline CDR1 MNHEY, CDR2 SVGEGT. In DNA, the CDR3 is TGTGCCAGCAGTCTTAACCGGGACAGGATTTCCTCTGGGGCCAACGTCCTGACTTTC. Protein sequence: CASSLNRDRISSGANVLTF.

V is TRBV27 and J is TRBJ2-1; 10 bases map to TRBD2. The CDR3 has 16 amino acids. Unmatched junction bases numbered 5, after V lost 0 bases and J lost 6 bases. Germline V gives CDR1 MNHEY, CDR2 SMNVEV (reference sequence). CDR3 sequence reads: CASSLSLTSGPNEQFF. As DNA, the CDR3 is TGTGCCAGCAGTTTATCGCTGACTAGCGGGCCCAATGAGCAGTTCTTC.

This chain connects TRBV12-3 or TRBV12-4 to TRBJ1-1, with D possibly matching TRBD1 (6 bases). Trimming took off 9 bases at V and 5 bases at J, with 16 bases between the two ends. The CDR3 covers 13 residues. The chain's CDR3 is CASFLGGATEAFF. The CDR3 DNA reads TGTGCCAGTTTTTTGGGGGGCGCAACTGAAGCTTTCTTT.

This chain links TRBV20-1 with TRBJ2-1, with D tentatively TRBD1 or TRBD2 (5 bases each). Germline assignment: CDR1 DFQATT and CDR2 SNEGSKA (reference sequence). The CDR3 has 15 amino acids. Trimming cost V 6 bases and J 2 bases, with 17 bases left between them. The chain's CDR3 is CSAPGLGGAYNEQFF. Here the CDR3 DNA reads TGCAGTGCCCCTGGGCTTGGGGGAGCCTACAATGAGCAGTTCTTC.

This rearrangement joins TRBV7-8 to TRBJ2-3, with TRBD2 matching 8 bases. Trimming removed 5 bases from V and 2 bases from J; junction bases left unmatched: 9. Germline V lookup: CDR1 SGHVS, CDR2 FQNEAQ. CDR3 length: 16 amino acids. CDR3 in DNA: TGTGCCAGCAGCGGACGCGGCGGGAGGAACACAGATACGCAGTATTTT. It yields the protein CASSGRGGRNTDTQYF. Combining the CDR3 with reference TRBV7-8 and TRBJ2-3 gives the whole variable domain GAGVSQSPRYKVAKRGQDVALRCDPISGHVSLFWYQQALGQGPEFLTYFQNEAQLDKSGLPSDRFFAERPEGSVSTLKIQRTQQEDSAVYLCASSGRGGRNTDTQYFGPGTRLTVL.

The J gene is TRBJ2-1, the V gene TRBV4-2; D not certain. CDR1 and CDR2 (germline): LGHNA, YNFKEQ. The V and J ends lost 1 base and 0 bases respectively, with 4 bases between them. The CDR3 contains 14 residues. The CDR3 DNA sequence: TGTGCCAGCAGCCAAGGGGACTCCTACAATGAGCAGTTCTTC. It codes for CASSQGDSYNEQFF.